This T cell receptor beta chain was obtained from a study of cytomegalovirus exposure and HLA in healthy donors. Details on this clone: Its antigen is not known.

This CDR3 comprises 15 residues. CDR1 and CDR2 (germline): SEHNR, FQNEAQ (reference sequence). V was trimmed by 6 bases and J by 4 bases, leaving 15 bases between them. The PCR used 60 Vbeta and 13 Jbeta primers. Data came from immunoSEQ multiplex PCR; TCRdb stores just in-frame clones and leaves some out. Of under 110,000 clones detected, under 80% appear once; the ten largest clones hold 3.5% to 4%. Study-wide points: In an earlier analysis, in about 530 donors, most V segments appeared productive either ~87% or ~30% of the time. The number of N-insertions in an Asian-associated ancestry cluster was reportedly below the approximately 700-donor mean in a later analysis. There were around 160 TCR beta chains listed as cytomegalovirus-associated.

Though nominally healthy at sampling, donors likely had unrecorded immune exposures. Sequencing input: PBMCs. This TCR came from a man aged 55 to 70 in good health and CMV-seronegative. This chain uses TRBV7-9 with TRBJ1-4; D is possibly TRBD1 (5 bases). In nucleotides, the CDR3 is TGTGCCAGCAGTCTTAGCGGGACGGATAATGAAAAACTGTTTTTT. Protein product: CASSLSGTDNEKLFF.